This note documents a single T cell receptor beta chain sequence. Its cognate antigen is unknown. The authors ran a second PCR of roughly 6 to 11 cycles using a sample-barcoded 5' primer and a J-beta primer mix. Per-sample output comprised a minimum of 2.5 million paired-end reads containing CDR3. TCRdb ran MiXCR on the 5' RACE reads and lists one entry per CDR3 protein. This table holds 750,000 or so distinct CDR3 sequences, roughly 25% found once. The entry originates in a study of blood T cells in healthy people across ages. Overall study results and limits: Naive and antigen-experienced cells were not separated, limiting conclusive comparison.

These data were likewise used in another study, on T cells of mothers and their children. That report notes: The second PCR's M1S primer added sample barcodes and 2-4 random nucleotides. Over 8 million TCR beta CDR3 reads were obtained from each mother, and 3 million to 3.5 million from each child.

Sample: blood. This sequence originates from a boy between 5 and 17 years old in good health.

In nucleotides, the CDR3 is TGTGCCAGCAGGAACGCTTTGGAGGTAGGAGAGACCCAGTACTTC. This encodes CASRNALEVGETQYF. The V call is TRBV3-1, the J call TRBJ2-5, with a tentative D call TRBD2 (5 bases). The CDR3 spans 15 residues. The germline gives CDR1 LGHDT, CDR2 YNNKEL (reference sequence). V lost 6 bases and J lost 4, with 18 bases in between.